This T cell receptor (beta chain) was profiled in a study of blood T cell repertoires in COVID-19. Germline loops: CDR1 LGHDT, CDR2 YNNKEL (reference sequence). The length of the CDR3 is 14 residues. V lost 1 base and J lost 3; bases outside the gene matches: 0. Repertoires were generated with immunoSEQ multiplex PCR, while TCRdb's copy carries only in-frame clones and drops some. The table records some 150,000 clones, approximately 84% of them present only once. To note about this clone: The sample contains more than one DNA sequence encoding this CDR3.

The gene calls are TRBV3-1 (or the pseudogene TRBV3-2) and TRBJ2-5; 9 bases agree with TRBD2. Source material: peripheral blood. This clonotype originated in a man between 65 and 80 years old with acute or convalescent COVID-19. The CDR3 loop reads CASSQASGEETQYF. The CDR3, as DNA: TGTGCCAGCAGCCAAGCTAGCGGGGAAGAGACCCAGTACTTC.